Below are 12 T cell receptor beta chains sequenced from a single sample in a study of CXCR3-negative and CXCR3-positive naive CD8 T cells. Study results and caveats: CXCR3-positive naive cells carried more hydrophobic TRB CDR3s than CXCR3-negative ones.

With UMI labels, 5' RACE was used to prepare the TRB cDNA libraries. With the 5' RACE reads reprocessed, TCRdb shows one record per CDR3 protein and no DNA. Its clone listing holds some 150,000 distinct CDR3 sequences. Their recognized antigens are unknown. What was sequenced was naive CXCR3+ CD8+ T cells from blood. Subset given: CD45RO-CCR7+CD27+CD95- naive CD8+ T cells expressing CXCR3 (TNR3+). The receptors derive from a human donor in good health. Some clones in this sample may be carry-over from other donors' samples.

The chain is built from TRBV29-1 and TRBJ2-1; the TCRdb call, TRBD1, lacks DNA for checking. Germline CDR1 is SQVTM and CDR2 is ANQGSEA. The CDR3 contains 13 residues. CDR3 region: CSALTGLYNEQFF.

The V gene is TRBV10-3, the J gene TRBJ1-1; with no DNA, the TCRdb D assignment of TRBD1 cannot be verified. CDR1 ENHRY and CDR2 SYGVKD come from the germline V gene. The CDR3 covers 14 residues. The CDR3 loop is CAIGIQGAGTEAFF.

The chain uses TRBV6-5 and TRBJ2-3. The CDR3 contains 13 residues. Germline CDR1 is MNHEY and CDR2 is SVGAGI. CDR3 in amino acids: CASSSTNTDTQYF.

The CDR3 spells CASHWTSGIDEQFF. The chain has TRBV2 and TRBJ2-1; TCRdb selects TRBD2, and the lack of DNA leaves this call unchecked. The length of the CDR3 is 14 residues. CDR1 is SNHLY and CDR2 is FYNNEI in the germline V gene.

The genes are TRBV27 and TRBJ2-1; TCRdb gives TRBD2 as the D gene, but with no DNA this cannot be confirmed. The CDR3 contains 15 residues. The germline V gene encodes CDR1 MNHEY and CDR2 SMNVEV (reference sequence). CDR3 amino acids: CASSFLVTSADEQFF.

The J gene is TRBJ2-1, the V gene TRBV4-2; the TCRdb call, TRBD2, lacks DNA for checking. This CDR3 contains 17 residues. Per germline, CDR1 LGHNA and CDR2 YNFKEQ. CDR3 region: CASSQDSAGVAYNEQFF.

The genes are TRBV9 and TRBJ1-2; the TCRdb call, TRBD1, lacks DNA for checking. This CDR3 region has 16 residues. The germline V gene encodes CDR1 SGDLS and CDR2 YYNGEE. This CDR3 reads CASSVGPGPAAYGYTF.

V and J are TRBV6-5 and TRBJ1-2. Germline V CDR1 and CDR2: MNHEY, SVGAGI. The CDR3 is 14 residues long. CDR3 sequence reads: CASSPPGVYYGYTF.

This chain joins TRBV28 and TRBJ2-7; absent DNA, TCRdb's TRBD1 call cannot be checked. This CDR3 has 17 amino acids. Germline CDR1 MDHEN, CDR2 SYDVKM. CDR3 protein: CASSSSQGAAMESEQYF.

The chain has TRBV21-1 and TRBJ2-1; no DNA is available, so the TRBD2 call from TCRdb remains unchecked. TRBV21-1 is described as a pseudogene. This CDR3 has 16 amino acids. This chain's CDR3 is CASSKGQPGLYNEQFF.

The chain recombines TRBV29-1 with TRBJ2-3; TCRdb's assignment of TRBD1 cannot be checked, as there is no DNA. The CDR3 sequence is 13 residues long. Germline loops: CDR1 SQVTM, CDR2 ANQGSEA. The CDR3 region is CSVHGGRTDTQYF.

The chain couples TRBV29-1 to TRBJ2-3; the TCRdb D gene call, TRBD1, has no DNA to confirm it. CDR1 and CDR2 (germline): SQVTM, ANQGSEA. CDR3 length: 13 residues. CDR3 protein: CSVYRGVSYTQYF.